The following is a T cell receptor beta chain sequence with its context. The entry originates in a study of T cell changes during pregnancy in multiple sclerosis. Produced via immunoSEQ multiplex PCR; TCRdb's table is partial and in-frame only. This table has 60,000 to 70,000 clones, roughly 90% appearing once. The TCR sequence derives from a female donor in good health, enrolled as a control in a pregnancy study. This sample comprised peripheral blood, obtained in the second trimester of pregnancy.

The CDR3 nucleotides are TGTGCCAGCAGCCCCCCCGGCCGGAGGCAAGAGACCCAGTACTTC. It codes for CASSPPGRRQETQYF. V gene TRBV7-9 combines with J gene TRBJ2-5, with D possibly TRBD2 on 5 matching bases. Trimming pared 5 bases from V and 2 bases from J, leaving 15 bases between. CDR1 is SEHNR, CDR2 FQNEAQ, per germline (reference sequence). The CDR3 extends over 15 amino acids.